This passage covers 2 T cell receptor beta chains from one sample sequenced in a study of cytomegalovirus exposure and HLA in healthy donors. With 60 Vbeta and 13 Jbeta primers, the PCR was carried out. Here immunoSEQ multiplex PCR was the method, and the copy in TCRdb shows in-frame clones only, minus some. The sample contains some 110,000 clones, 55% to 80% of which appear only once. The material sequenced was PBMCs. These receptors were collected from a woman in her 30s in good health and CMV-seronegative.

This clone has only a few counts. V is TRBV19 and J is TRBJ2-7, with D perhaps TRBD2 (6 bases). Germline V CDR1 and CDR2: LNHDA, SQIVND (reference sequence). CDR3 length: 14 amino acids. Trimming stripped 4 bases from V and 0 bases from J, with 10 bases between. The CDR3 reads CASSSRTNSYEQYF. As DNA, the CDR3 is TGTGCCAGTAGTAGTAGGACTAACTCCTACGAGCAGTACTTC.

J is TRBJ1-1 and V is TRBV28; D possibly corresponds to TRBD1 (5 bases). Germline assignment: CDR1 MDHEN and CDR2 SYDVKM. V was shortened by 4 bases and J by 11 bases, with 11 bases between the two germline ends. This CDR3 is 11 amino acids long. CDR3 residues: CASSSGLVAFF. CDR3 nucleotide sequence: TGTGCCAGCAGTTCGGGACTCGTGGCTTTCTTT.